These 8 T cell receptor beta chains originate from one sample sequenced in a study of blood T cell repertoires in COVID-19. Libraries were prepared by immunoSEQ multiplex PCR; TCRdb keeps only in-frame clonotypes and omits some of them. The sample records about 300,000 clones, 89% being singletons. The sequencing input was peripheral blood. The receptors shown here come from a man younger than 35 who had recovered from COVID-19.

This chain connects TRBV6-5 to TRBJ1-6; 7 bases align to TRBD1. The germline gives CDR1 MNHEY, CDR2 SVGAGI. The CDR3 totals 15 residues. Unmatched junction bases numbered 9, after V lost 5 bases and J lost 8 bases. In DNA form, the CDR3 reads TGTGCCAGCAGTAGACAGGGTGTGAGGGATTCACCCCTCCACTTT. It is translated as CASSRQGVRDSPLHF.

The chain has TRBV4-1 and TRBJ1-4, with TRBD1 matching 7 bases. The V gene's germline CDR1 is MGHRA and CDR2 YSYEKL. J was trimmed by 16 bases and V by 4 bases; bases with no gene match: 12. The CDR3 covers 13 residues. The CDR3 spells CASSLPMGRDRFF. The CDR3 nucleotides are TGCGCCAGCAGCCTCCCCATGGGAAGGGACAGGTTTTTT.

The chain uses TRBV11-2 and TRBJ1-4; 7 bases are a match to TRBD1. This CDR3 comprises 19 residues. The J segment lost 3 bases and the V segment lost 1 base, leaving 14 bases of the junction unmatched. Germline assignment: CDR1 SGHAT and CDR2 FQNNGV. The CDR3 DNA reads TGTGCCAGCAGCTTAGGAATAGGCCCACAGGGGTGGGCTAATGAAAAACTGTTTTTT. This codes for CASSLGIGPQGWANEKLFF.

This sequence joins TRBV3-1 (or the pseudogene TRBV3-2) and TRBJ1-5; D remains ambiguous. Looked up from germline, CDR1 is LGHDT and CDR2 is YNNKEL (reference sequence). Trimming took 3 bases from V and 7 from J, leaving 10 bases between them. This CDR3 has 13 residues. CDR3 coding DNA: TGTGCCAGCAGCCAGTATCGGGAACAGCCCCAGCATTTT. This sequence encodes CASSQYREQPQHF.

The chain carries TRBV7-2 and TRBJ1-2; maybe TRBD1 (5 bases). Germline CDR1 SGHTA, CDR2 FQGNSA. The CDR3 contains 15 residues. Trimming stripped 2 bases from V and 6 bases from J, with 16 bases between. CDR3 sequence: CASSLIPPQGNGYTF. Here the CDR3 DNA reads TGTGCCAGCAGCTTAATCCCCCCGCAGGGCAATGGCTACACCTTC. Variable domain in full (rest from reference TRBV7-2 and TRBJ1-2): GAGVSQSPSNKVTEKGKDVELRCDPISGHTALYWYRQSLGQGLEFLIYFQGNSAPDKSGLPSDRFSAERTGGSVSTLTIQRTQQEDSAVYLCASSLIPPQGNGYTFGSGTRLTVV.

To note about this clone: The same CDR3 arises from other DNA sequences in this sample as well. The chain is built from TRBV9 and TRBJ2-1, with D possibly TRBD2 on 5 matching bases. This CDR3 contains 16 residues. Trimming removed 0 bases from V and 1 base from J, with 11 bases in between. Per the germline V gene, CDR1 is SGDLS and CDR2 is YYNGEE. This CDR3 reads CASSVATRGSYNEQFF. DNA for the CDR3: TGTGCCAGCAGCGTAGCTACAAGAGGGTCCTACAATGAGCAGTTCTTC. The whole variable domain, filled in from reference TRBV9 and TRBJ2-1, reads DSGVTQTPKHLITATGQRVTLRCSPRSGDLSVYWYQQSLDQGLQFLIQYYNGEERAKGNILERFSAQQFPDLHSELNLSSLELGDSALYFCASSVATRGSYNEQFFGPGTRLTVL.

The V gene is TRBV7-2, the J gene TRBJ2-1; 7 nucleotides match TRBD2. Germline V gene data show CDR1 as SGHTA and CDR2 as FQGNSA. The CDR3 is 14 amino acids. V shed 5 bases, J shed 7 bases, and the junction held 8 bases outside the gene matches. CDR3 coding DNA: TGTGCCAGCAGCGGACGGGACTATCGGAATGAGCAGTTCTTC. This codes for CASSGRDYRNEQFF. The variable domain in full, with the rest retrieved from reference TRBV7-2 and TRBJ2-1, is GAGVSQSPSNKVTEKGKDVELRCDPISGHTALYWYRQSLGQGLEFLIYFQGNSAPDKSGLPSDRFSAERTGGSVSTLTIQRTQQEDSAVYLCASSGRDYRNEQFFGPGTRLTVL.

The V call is TRBV4-3, the J call TRBJ1-2, with TRBD1 matching 7 bases. The CDR3 loop spans 18 amino acids. Germline CDR1 and CDR2: LGHNA and YSLEER. V was clipped by 0 bases and J by 2 bases; unmatched bases: 12. The CDR3: CASSQDPDRVDANYGYTF. The CDR3 DNA reads TGCGCCAGCAGCCAAGACCCCGACAGGGTGGACGCAAACTATGGCTACACCTTC.